These 27 T cell receptor beta chains were all obtained from the same sample, sequenced in a study of blood T cells in healthy people across ages. A second about 6 to 12 cycle PCR used barcoded and J-beta primers. Via MiXCR, TCRdb re-called the 5' RACE reads, giving one row per CDR3 protein. The data contain 780,000 or so distinct CDR3 sequences, 20% to 30% of them singletons. The same sample was also used in a study of T cells of mothers and their children.

Source material: blood. Every receptor here comes from a boy between 10 and 17 years old in good health.

The rearrangement joins TRBV12-3 or TRBV12-4 to TRBJ2-7; tentatively, D is TRBD1 (5 bases). V lost 3 bases to trimming and J lost 3 bases, with 12 bases between them. The CDR3 totals 14 residues. CDR3 sequence: CASSFEGANYEQYF. Written as DNA, the CDR3 is TGTGCCAGCAGTTTCGAAGGGGCGAACTACGAGCAGTACTTC.

The CDR3, as DNA: TGTGCCAGCAGCTACACCACCGAGGATACGCAGTATTTT. Translation: CASSYTTEDTQYF. The chain has TRBV6-6 and TRBJ2-3; D not resolved. Trimming took off 6 bases at V and 6 bases at J, with 13 bases between the two ends. Germline loops: CDR1 MNHNY, CDR2 SVGAGI (reference sequence). The CDR3 is 13 amino acids.

The chain employs TRBV2 and TRBJ1-1; TRBD1 aligns across 8 bases. The CDR3 loop spans 15 amino acids. Germline assignment: CDR1 SNHLY and CDR2 FYNNEI. Unmatched junction bases numbered 11, after V lost 5 bases and J lost 6 bases. The CDR3, as DNA: TGTGCCAGCAGTCTAACCACAGGGGGAGGTTCTGAAGCTTTCTTT. Translated, it gives CASSLTTGGGSEAFF.

The chain uses TRBV7-9 and TRBJ2-7; D is unresolved. The CDR3 contains 11 residues. The V end lost 5 bases, the J end lost 6 bases, and 8 bases lay between the germline ends. Germline V CDR1 and CDR2: SEHNR, FQNEAQ (reference sequence). The CDR3 loop reads CASSALTEQYF. The CDR3 DNA reads as TGTGCCAGCAGCGCCCTAACCGAGCAGTACTTC.

The table lists this clonotype with many counts. This CDR3 is CSVDRGENTEAFF. The CDR3 DNA follows: TGCAGCGTGGACAGGGGAGAGAACACTGAAGCTTTCTTT. The chain couples TRBV29-1 to TRBJ1-1; 9 bases map to TRBD1. Trimming took 6 bases from V and 1 from J; bases not matched to a gene: 3. Germline V gives CDR1 SQVTM, CDR2 ANQGSEA. The CDR3 is made up of 13 amino acids.

This clonotype appeared a single time. The J gene is TRBJ2-7, the V gene TRBV20-1; no clear D. V lost 3 bases and J 7 bases, leaving 16 bases between the germline ends. The length of the CDR3 is 13 residues. CDR1 is DFQATT, CDR2 SNEGSKA, per germline (reference sequence). This CDR3 is CSASFLRSWEQYF. CDR3 nucleotide sequence: TGCAGTGCTAGCTTTCTCCGGTCGTGGGAGCAGTACTTC.

The V gene is TRBV27, the J gene TRBJ2-3; 9 bases map to TRBD2. The CDR3 totals 15 residues. Germline CDR1 reads MNHEY; CDR2 reads SMNVEV (reference sequence). Trimming at V came to 5 bases and at J to 7 bases, leaving 10 bases not matched to a gene. The CDR3, as DNA: TGTGCCAGCAGTGACATAGGGACTAGCCTATATACGCAGTATTTT. Amino acid sequence: CASSDIGTSLYTQYF.

The rearrangement uses TRBV6-2 or TRBV6-3 and TRBJ2-7; D is ambiguous. This CDR3 is 14 amino acids long. V shed 8 bases and J shed 0 bases, with 14 bases lying between them. The V gene's germline CDR1 is MNHEY and CDR2 SVGEGT. The CDR3 loop is CASPLTDSSYEQYF. CDR3 sequence (DNA): TGTGCCAGCCCCTTGACTGATTCCTCCTACGAGCAGTACTTC.

The chain couples TRBV7-9 to TRBJ2-1; D may correspond to TRBD1 or TRBD2 (6 bases each). Per germline, CDR1 SEHNR and CDR2 FQNEAQ (reference sequence). The V and J ends lost 3 bases and 8 bases respectively, with 20 bases between them. The CDR3 has 16 amino acids. DNA for the CDR3: TGTGCCAGCAGCTTGGGACTTCGGACAGAGAATTATGAGCAGTTCTTC. Residues: CASSLGLRTENYEQFF.

At least ten counts were recorded for this clonotype. The V and J genes are TRBV28 and TRBJ2-5, with D unclear. V lost 1 base to trimming and J lost 1 base, with 1 base between them. The CDR3 length is 12 residues. CDR1 and CDR2 from the germline V gene are MDHEN and SYDVKM. The CDR3 DNA sequence: TGTGCCAGCAGTTTATTCCAAGAGACCCAGTACTTC. Protein: CASSLFQETQYF.

Only a few counts were recorded for this clonotype. Here the CDR3 DNA reads TGTGCCACCAGCAGAGGTAGGACAGGGGGCTCCTACGAGCAGTACTTC. This encodes CATSRGRTGGSYEQYF. This rearrangement joins TRBV15 to TRBJ2-7, with 10 bases aligning to TRBD1. This CDR3 has 16 amino acids. Germline trimming cut 1 base from V and 0 bases from J; bases unmatched to any gene: 3. Germline values: CDR1 LNHNV, CDR2 YYDKDF (reference sequence). Full variable domain (rest looked up from reference TRBV15 and TRBJ2-7): DAMVIQNPRYQVTQFGKPVTLSCSQTLNHNVMYWYQQKSSQAPKLLFHYYDKDFNNEADTPDNFQSRRPNTSFCFLDIRSPGLGDTAMYLCATSRGRTGGSYEQYFGPGTRLTVT.

The chain employs TRBV5-6 and TRBJ2-2; D remains unclear. Germline V lookup: CDR1 SGHDT, CDR2 YYEEEE. V gave up 0 bases and J gave up 7 bases, with 19 bases separating them. This CDR3 has 17 residues. The CDR3 protein is CASSLGYWAPGGGELFF. The CDR3 bases are TGTGCCAGCAGCTTGGGATACTGGGCGCCCGGTGGCGGGGAGCTGTTTTTT. Filled out from reference TRBV5-6 and TRBJ2-2, the complete variable domain reads DAGVTQSPTHLIKTRGQQVTLRCSPKSGHDTVSWYQQALGQGPQFIFQYYEEEERQRGNFPDRFSGHQFPNYSSELNVNALLLGDSALYLCASSLGYWAPGGGELFFGEGSRLTVL.

This clonotype was recorded a few times. This chain links TRBV7-2 with TRBJ2-3; the match to TRBD2 covers 15 bases. CDR3 length: 17 amino acids. V lost 5 bases and J lost 2; bases outside the gene matches: 5. Germline CDR1 is SGHTA and CDR2 is FQGNSA. The CDR3 here is CASSTGLAGGHTDTQYF. CDR3 DNA sequence: TGTGCCAGCAGCACTGGACTAGCGGGGGGGCACACAGATACGCAGTATTTT.

This clonotype has a handful of counts. The rearrangement uses TRBV12-3 or TRBV12-4 and TRBJ2-7; 9 bases agree with TRBD1. With 5 bases clipped from V and 1 base from J, the junction kept 6 bases outside the gene matches. This CDR3 has 15 amino acids. The CDR3 region is CASSRRTGASYEQYF. The CDR3 DNA follows: TGTGCCAGCAGTCGTAGGACAGGGGCATCCTACGAGCAGTACTTC.

This clonotype was counted only a few times. This chain connects TRBV20-1 to TRBJ2-1; D uncertain. CDR3 size: 18 residues. Germline loops: CDR1 DFQATT, CDR2 SNEGSKA (reference sequence). The ends were cut back, 5 bases at V and 3 bases at J, with 26 bases in the middle. CDR3: CSARAPGGSRQFYNEQFF. The CDR3 DNA sequence: TGCAGTGCTCGAGCCCCTGGCGGTTCCCGGCAATTCTACAATGAGCAGTTCTTC.

The V call is TRBV7-6, the J call TRBJ2-7; the match to TRBD1 covers 8 bases. This CDR3 spans 14 amino acids. The V gene's germline CDR1 is SGHVS and CDR2 FNYEAQ. V gave up 5 bases and J gave up 2 bases; unmatched junction bases: 5. This CDR3 reads CASSGWDRPYEQYF. The CDR3 nucleotides read TGTGCCAGCAGCGGGTGGGACAGGCCCTACGAGCAGTACTTC.

This clonotype was observed a few times. The rearrangement links TRBV20-1 to TRBJ1-4, with TRBD1 as a possible D gene (6 bases). Germline V lookup: CDR1 DFQATT, CDR2 SNEGSKA (reference sequence). The length of the CDR3 is 13 residues. V dropped 4 bases and J dropped 4 bases, with 10 bases sitting between them. Here the CDR3 reads CSAMRQVNEKLFF. The CDR3 bases are TGCAGTGCTATGAGACAGGTTAATGAAAAACTGTTTTTT.

The genes are TRBV20-1 and TRBJ1-1, with TRBD1 matching over 8 bases. Germline CDR1 and CDR2: DFQATT and SNEGSKA (reference sequence). The CDR3 covers 16 residues. Losses at the gene ends were 0 bases for V and 5 bases for J; bases not matched to a gene: 11. CDR3 bases: TGCAGTGCTAGAGAAGGAACAGGGGGATCGGGTACTGAAGCTTTCTTT. Amino acids: CSAREGTGGSGTEAFF.

The chain combines TRBV27 with TRBJ2-1; D uncertain. The CDR3 has 13 amino acids. Trimming removed 5 bases from V and 3 bases from J, with 8 bases in between. Germline lookup yields CDR1 MNHEY and CDR2 SMNVEV (reference sequence). The CDR3 sequence is CASSVYSYNEQFF. The CDR3 DNA follows: TGTGCCAGCAGTGTCTACAGCTACAATGAGCAGTTCTTC.

In this sample, this clonotype turned up a few times. CDR3 DNA: TGCAGTGCTAGACAGGGGGCGTATGGGGCCAACGTCCTGACTTTC. The encoded protein is CSARQGAYGANVLTF. The genes are TRBV20-1 and TRBJ2-6, with 8 bases fitting TRBD1. CDR1 is DFQATT and CDR2 is SNEGSKA in the germline V gene (reference sequence). The junction had 3 bases not matched to a gene; V was cut back by 2 bases and J by 3 bases. The CDR3 spans 15 residues.

The chain recombines TRBV20-1 with TRBJ1-3; no reliable D call. This CDR3 is built from 14 residues. CDR1 and CDR2 from the germline V gene are DFQATT and SNEGSKA (reference sequence). V dropped 0 bases and J dropped 9 bases, with 15 bases sitting between them. This chain's CDR3 is CSARDVGGEATIYF. CDR3 nucleotide sequence: TGCAGTGCTAGAGATGTAGGCGGGGAGGCCACCATATATTTT.

V is TRBV7-2 and J is TRBJ1-2, with 8 bases lining up with TRBD1. This CDR3 region has 14 residues. V shed 1 base, J shed 8 bases, and the junction held 6 bases outside the gene matches. Germline values: CDR1 SGHTA, CDR2 FQGNSA. The CDR3 DNA reads as TGTGCCAGCAGCTTAGTTCAGGGGGCGCCCGGCTACACCTTC. The encoded protein is CASSLVQGAPGYTF.

This clonotype was counted between two and nine times. This chain joins TRBV11-2 and TRBJ1-6; TRBD1 might be the D (5 bases). The V gene lost 1 base and the J gene lost 2 bases, with 6 bases spanning the gap. The CDR3 is 15 amino acids. Germline assignment: CDR1 SGHAT and CDR2 FQNNGV. The CDR3 here is CASSLGTTYNSPLHF. The CDR3 DNA reads as TGTGCCAGCAGCTTAGGGACAACCTATAATTCACCCCTCCACTTT.

The V call is TRBV13, the J call TRBJ2-1; 12 positions match TRBD2. The germline gives CDR1 PRHDT, CDR2 FYEKMQ (reference sequence). J gave up 1 base and V 4 bases, and 14 bases lay outside the gene matches. The CDR3 sequence is 20 residues long. CDR3 protein: CASSSRSTSGRQFSYNEQFF. The CDR3 DNA reads TGTGCCAGCAGCTCCCGTTCGACTAGCGGGAGACAGTTTTCCTACAATGAGCAGTTCTTC.

This sequence joins TRBV13 and TRBJ2-1; 7 nucleotides match TRBD1. Per the germline V gene, CDR1 is PRHDT and CDR2 is FYEKMQ (reference sequence). The CDR3 totals 13 residues. With 5 bases clipped from V and 9 bases from J, the junction kept 7 bases outside the gene matches. CDR3 in amino acids: CASSRGTDTEQFF. CDR3 nucleotide sequence: TGTGCCAGCAGCCGTGGGACAGACACTGAGCAGTTCTTC.

The chain carries TRBV12-3 or TRBV12-4 and TRBJ2-6; D assignment may be TRBD1 or TRBD2 (6 bases each). The CDR3 has 16 amino acids. The V end was cut by 6 bases, the J end by 2 bases, with 14 bases between. DNA for the CDR3: TGTGCCAGCAGCACGTACAGGGAGGCTGGGGCCAACGTCCTGACTTTC. Amino acids: CASSTYREAGANVLTF.

V gene TRBV9 combines with J gene TRBJ2-7; the match to TRBD1 covers 8 bases. V gave up 0 bases and J gave up 2 bases; unmatched junction bases: 4. Germline CDR1 reads SGDLS; CDR2 reads YYNGEE. The length of the CDR3 is 15 residues. The CDR3 loop is CASSVAGGPTYEQYF. CDR3 nucleotides: TGTGCCAGCAGCGTAGCAGGGGGCCCAACCTACGAGCAGTACTTC.